The 11 T cell receptor beta chains reported below all come from one sample, sequenced in a study of T cells of healthy individuals. TCRdb passed the 5' RACE reads through MiXCR, listing each CDR3 protein once. The sample has about 63,000 distinct CDR3 sequences, under 20% seen once; the top ten hold approximately 4.6%. These receptors were taken from a human donor in good health.

With regard to this clonotype: One end of the junction is discordant with germline, which a read error may explain. The chain joins TRBV18 to TRBJ1-3; TRBD1 agrees at 9 bases. Germline-derived CDR1 and CDR2 are KGHSH and LQKENI. The CDR3 spans 16 residues. The CDR3 loop is CASSPQGANSGNTIYF. CDR3 DNA sequence: TGTGCCAGCTCGCCACAGGGGGCTAACTCTGGAAACACCATATATTTT.

The V gene is TRBV4-2, the J gene TRBJ2-3; 9 bases map to TRBD2. Germline CDR1 reads LGHNA; CDR2 reads YNFKEQ. Germline trimming cut 1 base from V and 5 bases from J; bases unmatched to any gene: 7. The CDR3 is 16 amino acids. CDR3 nucleotide sequence: TGTGCCAGCAGCCAAGGTCAGCGGGGGGCTTTAGATACGCAGTATTTT. This translates into CASSQGQRGALDTQYF.

This chain connects TRBV5-4 to TRBJ1-1; a weak D match, TRBD1 (5 bases). This CDR3 contains 14 residues. Germline assignment: CDR1 SGHNT and CDR2 YYREEE (reference sequence). V lost 3 bases to trimming and J lost 1 base, with 10 bases between them. Here the CDR3 DNA reads TGTGCCAGCAGCTCGAACGGACAGAACACTGAAGCTTTCTTT. It specifies CASSSNGQNTEAFF.

This clonotype was counted a few times. The chain employs TRBV7-9 and TRBJ2-1; possible D gene TRBD2, 7 bases. Per the germline V gene, CDR1 is SEHNR and CDR2 is FQNEAQ (reference sequence). Trimming pared 5 bases from V and 7 bases from J, leaving 24 bases between. CDR3 length: 17 residues. The CDR3, as DNA: TGTGCCAGCAGCCCTGCCCCTTTCCGGGGGGCCACGAATGAGCAGTTCTTC. It is translated as CASSPAPFRGATNEQFF.

This clonotype showed up many times. The J gene is TRBJ2-7, the V gene TRBV7-3; TRBD2 aligns across 11 bases. The V segment lost 5 bases and the J segment 3 bases; nucleotides outside the gene matches: 6. The germline V gene has CDR1 SGHTA and CDR2 FQGTGA. The CDR3 has 15 amino acids. The CDR3 coding sequence is TGTGCCAGCAGCCGTTTAGCGGGAGGGTTCTACGAGCAGTACTTC. This codes for CASSRLAGGFYEQYF.

The genes are TRBV18 and TRBJ2-1, with TRBD2 matching 7 bases. J was trimmed by 2 bases and V by 0 bases; bases with no gene match: 4. The CDR3 length is 16 residues. Germline V gene sequence: CDR1 KGHSH, CDR2 LQKENI. The CDR3 nucleotides read TGTGCCAGCTCACCACCGTCCCGGGGGGCCTACAATGAGCAGTTCTTC. Amino acid sequence: CASSPPSRGAYNEQFF.

Only a few counts were recorded for this clonotype. This chain uses TRBV2 with TRBJ1-4; no definite D call. From germline, CDR1 is SNHLY and CDR2 FYNNEI. This CDR3 region has 14 residues. Trimming pared 6 bases from V and 5 bases from J, leaving 13 bases between. CDR3 sequence reads: CASRGREENEKLFF. The CDR3 DNA sequence: TGTGCCAGCAGGGGCCGGGAGGAAAATGAAAAACTGTTTTTT.

Only a few counts were recorded for this clonotype. The rearrangement links TRBV18 to TRBJ2-5; either TRBD1 or TRBD2 may supply D (6 bases each). This CDR3 spans 14 amino acids. From germline, CDR1 is KGHSH and CDR2 LQKENI. V dropped 4 bases and J dropped 5 bases, with 14 bases sitting between them. As DNA, the CDR3 is TGTGCCAGCTCACTAGGGGGGAGATCGGAGACCCAGTACTTC. As protein: CASSLGGRSETQYF.

The V gene is TRBV6-5, the J gene TRBJ1-1; D unresolved. The CDR3 is 14 amino acids. V lost 1 base and J lost 0, with 6 bases in between. Germline loops: CDR1 MNHEY, CDR2 SVGAGI. CDR3 DNA: TGTGCCAGCAGTTACTGGCCTTTGAACACTGAAGCTTTCTTT. Its translation: CASSYWPLNTEAFF.

The rearrangement joins TRBV5-5 to TRBJ2-7, with a tentative D call TRBD2 (5 bases). Germline lookup yields CDR1 SGHKS and CDR2 YYEKEE (reference sequence). Trimming pared 7 bases from V and 5 bases from J, leaving 16 bases between. This CDR3 has 13 amino acids. CDR3 in amino acids: CASGPRTRDEQYF. In nucleotides, the CDR3 is TGTGCCAGCGGCCCCCGGACGAGGGACGAGCAGTACTTC.

This sequence joins TRBV5-1 and TRBJ1-1, with D perhaps matching TRBD1 (5 bases). CDR3 size: 14 residues. V was trimmed by 3 bases and J by 4 bases, leaving 13 bases between them. Per the germline V gene, CDR1 is SGHRS and CDR2 is YFSETQ. CDR3 DNA sequence: TGCGCCAGCAGCTGGGACGGGATGAGCACTGAAGCTTTCTTT. It encodes CASSWDGMSTEAFF.